This entry lists 3 T cell receptor beta chains sequenced from one sample in a study of a mutant IDH1 vaccine in newly diagnosed glioma. Noted time point: week 23, last vaccination. Each dose delivered 300 ug of mutant IDH1 20-mer peptide subcutaneously with imiquimod. The assay was immunoSEQ multiplex PCR, and TCRdb's table has in-frame clones only and misses some. The sample comprises 60,000 to 85,000 clones, roughly 85% of which are singletons, and roughly 0.81% rests with the top ten. These TCRs are of unknown antigen specificity. This material consisted of PBMCs, taken from a glioma patient whose treatment included an IDH1 peptide vaccine. These receptors came from a woman aged 50 to 60 with glioma.

The chain is built from TRBV4-1 and TRBJ2-5; no definite D call. The DNA end is a closer match to TRBJ2-7, so the J assignment may be wrong. The CDR3 sequence is 14 residues long. From germline, CDR1 is MGHRA and CDR2 YSYEKL. The CDR3 bases are TGCGCCAGCAGCCAATTTTCAGGAACCTACGAGCAGTACTTC. It is translated as CASSQFSGTYEQYF.

This chain uses TRBV11-2 with TRBJ2-7, with 9 nucleotides matching TRBD1. This CDR3 comprises 15 residues. Germline V gene lookup returns CDR1 SGHAT and CDR2 FQNNGV. After removal of 5 bases from V and 6 bases from J, the junction contained 11 bases not matched to a gene. The CDR3: CASSITAGQGTEQYF. The CDR3 DNA follows: TGTGCCAGCAGCATAACAGCGGGACAGGGCACCGAGCAGTACTTC.

The chain recombines TRBV15 with TRBJ2-1; 7 bases fit TRBD2. The length of the CDR3 is 14 residues. CDR1 is LNHNV and CDR2 is YYDKDF in the germline V gene (reference sequence). The V and J ends lost 0 bases and 8 bases, in that order; junction bases with no gene match: 4. In nucleotides, the CDR3 is TGTGCCACCAGCAGAGAGGGGGGAGGGTATGAGCAGTTCTTC. Amino acid sequence: CATSREGGGYEQFF.